The rows below give T cell receptor beta chains drawn from one sample of a study of control samples from healthy donors and cancer patients. Sequencing used immunoSEQ multiplex PCR; TCRdb keeps in-frame clones, though not all of them. The sample yields roughly 130,000 clones, about 88% seen once. The sample taken for sequencing was blood. The receptors were sampled from a man in his fifties or sixties in good health. Both conserved end residues are part of each CDR3. Each record gives: D gene, V gene, clone size, J gene, CDR3 protein, CDR3 DNA. D genes are given only for firm matches. Clone size is not always given. Where it is, it says once, few, many or a class for expanded clones.

TRBD1	TRBV7-3	-	TRBJ2-5	CASSSSPTGIETQYF	TGTGCCAGCAGCTCCAGTCCGACAGGGATTGAGACCCAGTACTTC
-	TRBV9	-	TRBJ2-5	CASSVGTGQETQYF	TGTGCCAGCAGCGTAGGAACAGGACAAGAGACCCAGTACTTC
-	TRBV20-1	few	TRBJ2-1	CSASSANRNEQFF	TGCAGTGCTAGTTCAGCGAACCGCAATGAGCAGTTCTTC
TRBD2	TRBV7-2	-	TRBJ2-7	CASSLVLAGEQYF	TGTGCCAGCAGCTTAGTACTAGCGGGCGAGCAGTACTTC
-	TRBV28	-	TRBJ2-5	CASSLVQETQYF	TGTGCCAGCAGCCTAGTCCAAGAGACCCAGTACTTC
-	TRBV20-1	-	TRBJ2-1	CSASNPHNEQFF	TGCAGTGCTAGTAACCCACACAATGAGCAGTTCTTC
TRBD2	TRBV3-1/TRBV3-2	-	TRBJ2-1	CASSQEVAGAAYNEQFF	TGTGCCAGCAGCCAAGAAGTAGCGGGGGCAGCATACAATGAGCAGTTCTTC
-	TRBV6-6	-	TRBJ1-5	CASSPPEGWGTQHF	TGTGCCAGCAGCCCCCCGGAGGGATGGGGGACCCAGCATTTT
-	TRBV11-2	once	TRBJ2-5	CASSLMAGEYQETQYF	TGTGCCAGCAGCTTAATGGCAGGGGAGTACCAAGAGACCCAGTACTTC
-	TRBV5-8	few	TRBJ2-7	CASSPRVRTYEQYF	TGTGCCAGCAGCCCTAGGGTCCGAACCTACGAGCAGTACTTC
-	TRBV4-1	-	TRBJ1-3	CASSPWTVPNTIYF	TGCGCCAGCAGCCCATGGACAGTTCCGAACACCATATATTTT
-	TRBV29-1	few	TRBJ1-1	CSGTGGYTEAFF	TGCAGCGGGACGGGGGGGTACACTGAAGCTTTCTTT
-	TRBV21-1	-	TRBJ2-7	CASSDPRRHSDTYEQYF	TGTGCCAGCAGCGACCCTCGTCGGCACAGCGATACCTACGAGCAGTACTTC
TRBD2	TRBV4-1	-	TRBJ2-5	CASSPGGVGETQYF	TGCGCCAGCAGCCCTGGGGGGGTCGGGGAGACCCAGTACTTC
-	TRBV7-9	-	TRBJ2-3	CASTSTDTQYF	TGTGCCAGCACCAGCACAGATACGCAGTATTTT
-	TRBV7-2	-	TRBJ1-5	CASSLASKAGQPQHF	TGTGCCAGCAGCTTAGCGTCGAAGGCGGGCCAGCCCCAGCATTTT
-	TRBV9	once	TRBJ2-1	CASSVLGESSYNEQFF	TGTGCCAGCAGCGTATTAGGGGAAAGCTCCTACAATGAGCAGTTCTTC
-	TRBV11-2	once	TRBJ2-4	CASSTGTSVNIQYF	TGTGCCAGCAGCACCGGGACATCGGTTAACATTCAGTACTTC
-	TRBV11-2	few	TRBJ1-6	CASSPQTLLNSPLHF	TGTGCCAGCAGCCCACAGACTCTCCTTAATTCACCCCTCCACTTT
-	TRBV18	-	TRBJ2-3	CASSRSGATDTQYF	TGTGCCAGCTCACGGAGTGGGGCCACAGATACGCAGTATTTT
-	TRBV20-1	-	TRBJ2-7	CSASTSYEQYF	TGCAGTGCGTCGACTAGCTACGAGCAGTACTTC
-	TRBV30	once	TRBJ2-7	CAWNDNGDEQYF	TGTGCCTGGAACGACAACGGGGACGAGCAGTACTTC
-	TRBV5-1	-	TRBJ1-5	CASTRPGHVNQPQHF	TGCGCCAGCACCCGACCGGGACACGTCAATCAGCCCCAGCATTTT
-	TRBV10-2	-	TRBJ2-3	CASRATTDTQYF	TGCGCCAGCAGAGCTACCACAGATACGCAGTATTTT
TRBD1	TRBV25-1	-	TRBJ2-7	CASTGQGANEQYF	TGTGCCAGCACTGGGCAGGGGGCGAACGAGCAGTACTTC
-	TRBV5-1	-	TRBJ2-7	CASSLENGHEQYF	TGCGCCAGCAGCTTGGAGAATGGACACGAGCAGTACTTC
-	TRBV24-1	few	TRBJ1-5	CATSEPGPSNQPQHF	TGTGCCACCAGTGAGCCGGGACCGAGTAATCAGCCCCAGCATTTT
-	TRBV19	many	TRBJ2-2	CASSIDLGHHTGELFF	TGTGCCAGTAGTATAGACCTGGGACATCACACCGGGGAGCTGTTTTTT
-	TRBV19	-	TRBJ2-7	CASSRQGSTYEQYF	TGTGCCAGTAGTCGGCAGGGAAGTACTTACGAGCAGTACTTC
TRBD2	TRBV19	-	TRBJ2-3	CASSIISGGPDTQYF	TGTGCCAGTAGTATTATTAGCGGGGGGCCAGATACGCAGTATTTT
TRBD2	TRBV5-1	once	TRBJ2-1	CASSRGGAPSLSYNEQFF	TGCGCCAGCAGTCGCGGGGGGGCCCCAAGCCTCTCCTACAATGAGCAGTTCTTC
-	TRBV5-8	few	TRBJ1-2	CASKLGGLANYGYTF	TGTGCCAGCAAATTGGGGGGCTTAGCTAACTATGGCTACACCTTC
-	TRBV7-8	-	TRBJ2-2	CASSLAGRDTGELFF	TGTGCCAGCAGCTTAGCGGGCAGAGACACCGGGGAGCTGTTTTTT
-	TRBV2	-	TRBJ1-5	CASSEARRTGSNQPQHF	TGTGCCAGCAGTGAAGCGCGGAGGACGGGAAGCAATCAGCCCCAGCATTTT
-	TRBV6-5	-	TRBJ1-1	CASRQSYTEAFF	TGTGCCAGCAGACAAAGTTACACTGAAGCTTTCTTT